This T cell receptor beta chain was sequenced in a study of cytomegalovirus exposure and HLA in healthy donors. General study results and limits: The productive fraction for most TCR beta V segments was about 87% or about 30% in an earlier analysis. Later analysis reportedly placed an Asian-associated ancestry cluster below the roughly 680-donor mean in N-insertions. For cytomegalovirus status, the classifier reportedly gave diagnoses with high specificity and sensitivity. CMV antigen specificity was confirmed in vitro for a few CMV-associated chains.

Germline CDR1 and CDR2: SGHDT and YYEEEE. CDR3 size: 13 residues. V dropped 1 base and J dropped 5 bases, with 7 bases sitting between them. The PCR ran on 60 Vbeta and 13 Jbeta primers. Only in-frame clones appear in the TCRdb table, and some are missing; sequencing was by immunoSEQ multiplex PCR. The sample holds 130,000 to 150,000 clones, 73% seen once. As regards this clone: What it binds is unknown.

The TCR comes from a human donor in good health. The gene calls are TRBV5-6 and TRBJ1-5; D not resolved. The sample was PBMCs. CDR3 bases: TGTGCCAGCAGCTTGAGGAGGGATCAGCCCCAGCATTTT. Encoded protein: CASSLRRDQPQHF.